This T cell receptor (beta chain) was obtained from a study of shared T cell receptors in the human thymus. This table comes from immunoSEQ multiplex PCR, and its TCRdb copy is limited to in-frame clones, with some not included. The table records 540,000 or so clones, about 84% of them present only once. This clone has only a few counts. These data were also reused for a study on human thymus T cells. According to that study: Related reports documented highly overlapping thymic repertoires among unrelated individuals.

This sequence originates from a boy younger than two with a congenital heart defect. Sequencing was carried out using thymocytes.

The CDR3 DNA reads as TGTGCCACCTGGGCCGGAAAACTGTTTTTT. This codes for CATWAGKLFF. V usage is TRBV2 and J usage is TRBJ1-4, with D hard to call. CDR3 length equals 10 residues. Germline-derived CDR1 and CDR2 are SNHLY and FYNNEI. Between the trimmed V and J ends, which lost 10 bases and 10 bases, there was a span of 10 bases.